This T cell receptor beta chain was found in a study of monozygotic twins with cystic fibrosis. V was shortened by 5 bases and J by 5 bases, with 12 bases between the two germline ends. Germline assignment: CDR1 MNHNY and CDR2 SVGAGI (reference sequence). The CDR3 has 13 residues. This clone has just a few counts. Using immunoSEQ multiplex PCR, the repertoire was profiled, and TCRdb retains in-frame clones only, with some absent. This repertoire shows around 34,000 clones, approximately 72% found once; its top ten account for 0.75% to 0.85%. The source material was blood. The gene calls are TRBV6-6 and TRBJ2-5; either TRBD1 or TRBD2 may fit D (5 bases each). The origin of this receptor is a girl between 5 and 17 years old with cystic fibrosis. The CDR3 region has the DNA TGTGCCAGCAGTGGGACCCCTCCCGAGACCCAGTACTTC. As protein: CASSGTPPETQYF.